What follows is one T cell receptor beta chain and its context. Its antigen is unknown. TCRdb ran MiXCR on the 5' RACE reads and lists one entry per CDR3 protein. This sample carries 650,000 to 800,000 distinct CDR3 sequences, under 9% of them seen once, and the ten largest clones take 0.85% to 1%. The data were taken from a study of identical twins. Study observations and caveats: It was out-of-frame TCR alpha sharing in monozygotic twins that models underestimated. Its conclusions, products of cross-sectional statistical analysis, did not come from following the same donors.

This CDR3 spans 15 amino acids. V dropped 6 bases and J dropped 5; count of bases not matched to a gene: 10. Germline CDR1 reads SEHNR; CDR2 reads FQNEAQ (reference sequence). Separately, the same data were catalogued under a study of yellow fever vaccine responses in identical twins.

The sequence was obtained from a young woman in good health. The sample consisted of PBMCs. This chain links TRBV7-9 with TRBJ2-1, with 7 bases lining up with TRBD1. This chain's CDR3 is CASRSGSGGNNEQFF. CDR3 in DNA: TGTGCCAGCAGATCCGGGTCAGGGGGTAACAATGAGCAGTTCTTC.